This T cell receptor (beta chain) was obtained from a study of blood T cell repertoires in COVID-19. As for the study in general: COVID-19 samples collected from the United States, Italy and Spain covered acute and convalescent phases. In each case, the material was cDNA or gDNA derived from T cells, B-cell-depleted T cells, or PBMCs.

The CDR3 is 15 residues long. Germline CDR1 SNHLY, CDR2 FYNNEI. Trimming took off 3 bases at V and 7 bases at J, with 13 bases between the two ends. Original processing notes: Reference gene primer amplification gave estimated nucleated cell counts. TCRdb's copy holds only in-frame clones and misses some; the assay was immunoSEQ multiplex PCR. The V and J calls and clone size come from that table; D and trimming were worked out from the DNA. Among approximately 55,000 clones listed, 90% were seen once. The genes are TRBV2 and TRBJ1-6, with D uncertain. Sequenced material: peripheral blood. The TCR sequence derives from a man aged 40-50 years with acute or convalescent COVID-19. In DNA, the CDR3 is TGTGCCAGCAGTGATCTAGGGCCGGGGAATTCACCCCTCCACTTT. This gives the protein CASSDLGPGNSPLHF.